This passage covers 23 T cell receptor beta chains from one sample sequenced in a study of blood T cell repertoires in COVID-19. Clones were sequenced by immunoSEQ multiplex PCR, and TCRdb holds only the in-frame ones, with some missing. The sample has 200,000 to 300,000 clones, approximately 78% seen once. Sequenced material: peripheral blood. These TCRs come from a woman younger than 35 with acute or convalescent COVID-19.

This clone was seen once. V is TRBV6-5 and J is TRBJ1-1, with 7 bases aligning to TRBD1. The CDR3 is made up of 13 amino acids. V trimming: 5 bases; J trimming: 5 bases; junction bases outside the gene matches: 5. Germline CDR1 is MNHEY and CDR2 is SVGAGI. For the CDR3, the DNA is TGTGCCAGCAGTCTAGACAGGGCTACTGAAGCTTTCTTT. Translating it yields CASSLDRATEAFF.

This chain connects TRBV7-2 to TRBJ1-3; D gene unclear. The germline gives CDR1 SGHTA, CDR2 FQGNSA. Between the trimmed V and J ends, which lost 5 bases and 4 bases, there was a span of 15 bases. The length of the CDR3 is 15 residues. CDR3 amino acids: CASSKDAEAGNTIYF. The DNA of the CDR3 is TGTGCCAGCAGCAAAGATGCGGAGGCCGGAAACACCATATATTTT.

The rearrangement links TRBV29-1 to TRBJ2-1, with TRBD1 matching 7 bases. V trimming: 6 bases; J trimming: 0 bases; junction bases outside the gene matches: 17. This CDR3 region has 18 residues. Germline CDR1 is SQVTM and CDR2 is ANQGSEA. The CDR3: CSVDYRDREHSSYNEQFF. The CDR3 DNA reads as TGCAGCGTAGACTACCGGGACAGAGAACACAGCTCCTACAATGAGCAGTTCTTC.

CDR3 sequence reads: CASRKTGTGDYEQYF. The CDR3 region has the DNA TGTGCCAGCAGAAAAACCGGGACAGGGGACTACGAGCAGTACTTC. The rearrangement links TRBV28 to TRBJ2-7; 10 bases agree with TRBD1. Germline V lookup: CDR1 MDHEN, CDR2 SYDVKM. The V gene end was trimmed by 6 bases and the J gene end by 3 bases; junction bases not matched to a gene: 8. This CDR3 region has 15 residues.

This clone has a single count. This chain uses TRBV6-6 with TRBJ1-4; D gene unclear. Trimming pared 5 bases from V and 6 bases from J, leaving 7 bases between. Germline-derived CDR1 and CDR2 are MNHNY and SVGAGI (reference sequence). The CDR3 sequence is 12 residues long. The CDR3 here is CASSPRYEKLFF. DNA of the CDR3: TGTGCCAGCAGTCCGCGGTATGAAAAACTGTTTTTT.

CDR3 sequence: CSVSSITGANEQFF. The DNA of the CDR3 is TGCAGCGTTTCGTCGATTACAGGGGCCAATGAGCAGTTCTTC. V and J are TRBV29-1 and TRBJ2-1; 7 nucleotides line up with TRBD1. CDR1 and CDR2 from the germline V gene are SQVTM and ANQGSEA. The J segment lost 6 bases and the V segment lost 5 bases, leaving 10 bases of the junction unmatched. There are 14 residues in the CDR3.

V gene TRBV6-5 combines with J gene TRBJ1-5; D remains unclear. V was cut by 4 bases and J by 3 bases, with 10 bases left in between. The CDR3 is 14 amino acids. Germline V gene lookup returns CDR1 MNHEY and CDR2 SVGAGI. CDR3 sequence: CASSLVYSNQPQHF. CDR3 DNA sequence: TGTGCCAGCAGTTTAGTGTACTCCAATCAGCCCCAGCATTTT.

The CDR3 is CASFETGTYEQYF. The CDR3 nucleotides read TGCGCCAGCTTCGAGACAGGGACTTACGAGCAGTACTTC. The chain couples TRBV5-1 to TRBJ2-7; D is possibly TRBD1 (7 bases). Per germline, CDR1 SGHRS and CDR2 YFSETQ. V lost 7 bases and J lost 4, with 15 bases in between. This CDR3 is 13 amino acids long.

Only a few counts were recorded for this clone. CDR3 bases: TGCAGTGCTAGTCTTCCAGGGGGCTATGGCTACACCTTC. Translating gives CSASLPGGYGYTF. The J gene is TRBJ1-2, the V gene TRBV20-1; 7 nucleotides match TRBD1. V trimming: 3 bases; J trimming: 4 bases; junction bases outside the gene matches: 5. The CDR3 length is 13 residues. Germline-derived CDR1 and CDR2 are DFQATT and SNEGSKA (reference sequence).

The chain joins TRBV20-1 to TRBJ2-7; D is ambiguous. The CDR3 sequence is 11 residues long. Looked up from germline, CDR1 is DFQATT and CDR2 is SNEGSKA (reference sequence). The V and J ends lost 1 base and 6 bases respectively, with 7 bases between them. The CDR3: CSARGVAEQYF. The DNA for the CDR3 is TGCAGTGCTAGAGGGGTAGCCGAGCAGTACTTC.

The chain couples TRBV5-1 to TRBJ1-2, with 8 bases fitting TRBD1. The V gene's germline CDR1 is SGHRS and CDR2 YFSETQ. This CDR3 has 13 residues. V lost 4 bases and J lost 6; bases outside the gene matches: 5. This chain's CDR3 is CASSVGQGDGYTF. The CDR3 DNA follows: TGCGCCAGCAGCGTCGGACAGGGAGATGGCTACACCTTC. The full variable domain, with the rest looked up from reference TRBV5-1 and TRBJ1-2, is KAGVTQTPRYLIKTRGQQVTLSCSPISGHRSVSWYQQTPGQGLQFLFEYFSETQRNKGNFPGRFSGRQFSNSRSEMNVSTLELGDSALYLCASSVGQGDGYTFGSGTRLTVV.

The rearrangement uses TRBV28 and TRBJ1-2; D gene ambiguous. The CDR3 totals 12 residues. Germline V gene data show CDR1 as MDHEN and CDR2 as SYDVKM. Trimming cost V 3 bases and J 4 bases, with 6 bases left between them. The CDR3 spells CASSFAAYGYTF. The CDR3 DNA follows: TGTGCCAGCAGTTTCGCGGCCTATGGCTACACCTTC.

J is TRBJ2-7 and V is TRBV27, with D possibly TRBD2 on 6 matching bases. The V gene's germline CDR1 is MNHEY and CDR2 SMNVEV (reference sequence). Trimming removed 3 bases at V and 5 bases at J, with 11 bases between. This CDR3 region has 13 residues. In DNA form, the CDR3 reads TGTGCCAGCAGTTTGGAGGGTTCCCACGAGCAGTACTTC. It is translated as CASSLEGSHEQYF.

The rearrangement links TRBV3-1 (or the pseudogene TRBV3-2) to TRBJ1-4, with D perhaps TRBD1 (5 bases). V dropped 4 bases and J dropped 5 bases, with 14 bases sitting between them. The germline V gene has CDR1 LGHDT and CDR2 YNNKEL (reference sequence). The length of the CDR3 is 15 residues. The CDR3 nucleotides are TGTGCCAGCAGCCCCACCCAGGGATTGAATGAAAAACTGTTTTTT. It encodes CASSPTQGLNEKLFF.

The CDR3 protein is CASTQDRDYGYTF. The CDR3 DNA reads TGTGCCAGTACCCAGGACAGGGACTATGGCTACACCTTC. This chain joins TRBV19 and TRBJ1-2, with 8 nucleotides matching TRBD1. The CDR3 sequence is 13 residues long. J lost 3 bases, V lost 7 bases, and 4 bases had no gene match. The germline V gene has CDR1 LNHDA and CDR2 SQIVND (reference sequence).

The chain employs TRBV30 and TRBJ1-6; D call uncertain. The CDR3 is 13 amino acids. The V gene's germline CDR1 is GTSNPN and CDR2 SVGIG (reference sequence). Trimming stripped 0 bases from V and 6 bases from J, with 6 bases between. This chain's CDR3 is CAWSVSRNSPLHF. CDR3 coding DNA: TGTGCCTGGAGTGTGTCGCGTAATTCACCCCTCCACTTT.

V usage is TRBV6-6 and J usage is TRBJ1-5; TRBD1 agrees at 7 bases. This CDR3 has 16 amino acids. CDR1 MNHNY and CDR2 SVGAGI come from the germline V gene (reference sequence). Trimming took 2 bases from V and 6 from J; bases not matched to a gene: 10. CDR3 sequence (DNA): TGTGCCAGCAGTTACACCGAGGACAGGCCGGGTCAGCCCCAGCATTTT. Translated, it gives CASSYTEDRPGQPQHF.

The chain combines TRBV20-1 with TRBJ2-2, with D possibly matching TRBD2 (5 bases). CDR3 size: 19 residues. Germline lookup yields CDR1 DFQATT and CDR2 SNEGSKA (reference sequence). The germline V and J ends were trimmed by 3 bases and 2 bases, with 25 bases remaining between them. The CDR3 here is CSASRFPHRERFNTGELFF. In DNA, the CDR3 is TGCAGTGCTAGTAGATTTCCCCACCGTGAGCGGTTTAACACCGGGGAGCTGTTTTTT.

V and J are TRBV6-1 and TRBJ1-5, with TRBD1 identical over 7 bases. With 4 bases clipped from V and 2 bases from J, the junction kept 11 bases outside the gene matches. The germline gives CDR1 MNHNS, CDR2 SASEGT. CDR3 length: 17 residues. CDR3 in amino acids: CASSVPKGAGGNQPQHF. CDR3 nucleotide sequence: TGTGCCAGCAGTGTGCCGAAGGGGGCCGGTGGCAATCAGCCCCAGCATTTT.

The chain recombines TRBV28 with TRBJ2-7; 11 nucleotides line up with TRBD2. CDR1 and CDR2 (germline): MDHEN, SYDVKM. This CDR3 region has 16 residues. Trimming cost V 2 bases and J 2 bases; bases outside gene matches: 5. CDR3 coding DNA: TGTGCCAGCAGTTTACGGGGACTAGCGGTCACCTACGAGCAGTACTTC. Translated: CASSLRGLAVTYEQYF. The variable domain in full, completed from reference TRBV28 and TRBJ2-7, reads DVKVTQSSRYLVKRTGEKVFLECVQDMDHENMFWYRQDPGLGLRLIYFSYDVKMKEKGDIPEGYSVSREKKERFSLILESASTNQTSMYLCASSLRGLAVTYEQYFGPGTRLTVT.

This rearrangement joins TRBV15 to TRBJ2-5; 10 bases match TRBD2. Trimming at V came to 0 bases and at J to 5 bases, leaving 12 bases not matched to a gene. Germline assignment: CDR1 LNHNV and CDR2 YYDKDF (reference sequence). The CDR3 is made up of 18 amino acids. CDR3 region: CATSREDRAGGPRETQYF. CDR3 coding DNA: TGTGCCACCAGCAGAGAAGACCGAGCGGGAGGGCCTCGGGAGACCCAGTACTTC.

The genes are TRBV7-8 and TRBJ2-6; D possibly corresponds to TRBD2 (7 bases). The V gene's germline CDR1 is SGHVS and CDR2 FQNEAQ. The V gene lost 7 bases and the J gene lost 3 bases, with 13 bases spanning the gap. The CDR3 consists of 15 residues. The CDR3 here is CASKEGGYGANVLTF. The CDR3 DNA sequence: TGTGCCAGCAAAGAGGGGGGGTATGGGGCCAACGTCCTGACTTTC.

This sequence joins TRBV11-2 and TRBJ1-2, with TRBD1 identical over 7 bases. J gave up 4 bases and V 0 bases, and 8 bases lay outside the gene matches. This CDR3 is 16 amino acids long. The germline V gene encodes CDR1 SGHAT and CDR2 FQNNGV. CDR3 residues: CASSLDLAGGSYGYTF. The CDR3 DNA is TGTGCCAGCAGCTTAGATCTGGCAGGGGGTTCCTATGGCTACACCTTC. The variable domain in full, completed from reference TRBV11-2 and TRBJ1-2, reads EAGVAQSPRYKIIEKRQSVAFWCNPISGHATLYWYQQILGQGPKLLIQFQNNGVVDDSQLPKDRFSAERLKGVDSTLKIQPAKLEDSAVYLCASSLDLAGGSYGYTFGSGTRLTVV.